This T cell receptor beta chain was identified during a study of T cell responses to AZD1222 COVID-19 vaccine. Whole-study findings and limits: Sampling captured repertoires only after the peak T cell response. When two AZD1222 doses had been given, Spike-specific TCR breadth and depth rose.

Regarding this clone: As yet, its antigen is unknown.

Assay used: immunoSEQ multiplex PCR; TCRdb lists only in-frame clones, some missing. The table lists about 51,000 clones, about 87% of them singletons. The clonotype originates from an adult who received the AZD1222 COVID-19 vaccine. Specimen: peripheral blood, collected 28 days after the second AZD1222 dose.

CDR3 sequence (DNA): TGTGCCAGCAGCTTCCCTCGGGTATCCTACGAGCAGTACTTC. It encodes CASSFPRVSYEQYF. This chain links TRBV5-6 with TRBJ2-7; D is undetermined. The CDR3 spans 14 residues. The V and J ends lost 2 bases and 1 base respectively, with 10 bases between them. Germline CDR1 SGHDT, CDR2 YYEEEE.